This T cell receptor beta chain emerged from a study of CD8+ T cells in alopecia areata. Across the study: The duration of tofacitinib was 6 to 18 months, with 6 months off drug afterward.

Regarding treatment: oral pan-JAK inhibitor, 5-10 mg twice daily. RNA extraction and reverse transcription yielded cDNA as sequencing template. Libraries were prepared by immunoSEQ multiplex PCR; TCRdb keeps only in-frame clonotypes and omits some of them. The data hold roughly 250,000 clones, with about three fifths observed a single time. Germline-derived CDR1 and CDR2 are SGHRS and YFSETQ. The CDR3 runs to 14 residues. The V gene lost 0 bases and the J gene lost 2 bases, with 7 bases spanning the gap. The material was CD4+ T cells sorted from blood, obtained around week 54, from a patient treated with tofacitinib. This receptor was obtained from a human donor with alopecia areata. This chain links TRBV5-1 with TRBJ2-3; maybe TRBD2 (5 bases). The CDR3 sequence: CASSLAGNTDTQYF. The CDR3 nucleotides are TGCGCCAGCAGCTTGGCGGGGAACACAGATACGCAGTATTTT.